The 15 T cell receptor beta chains listed next were all sequenced from one sample in a study of T cell repertoires in cytomegalovirus infection. TCRdb re-called the reads with MiXCR, one entry per CDR3 protein. Found here are 830,000 or so distinct CDR3 sequences, 32% of them singletons; the top ten hold approximately 13%. No antigen has been identified for these receptors. Material: cultured CD8+ T cells from PBMCs, obtained from culture after CMV antigen stimulation. Source of these receptors: a human donor in good health (CMV status not recorded). Some clones in this sample may be carry-over from other donors' samples.

The chain carries TRBV20-1 and TRBJ1-4, with TRBD1 as a possible D gene (5 bases). V was clipped by 6 bases and J by 3 bases, with 14 bases between them. The CDR3 totals 14 residues. Germline V gene lookup returns CDR1 DFQATT and CDR2 SNEGSKA (reference sequence). CDR3 protein: CSAPDSFSNEKLFF. CDR3 in DNA: TGCAGTGCACCTGACAGTTTCTCTAATGAAAAACTGTTTTTT.

On this clonotype: One end of the junction is discordant with germline, which a read error may explain. The chain joins TRBV20-1 to TRBJ2-1; D is possibly TRBD2 (5 bases). This CDR3 contains 15 residues. From germline, CDR1 is DFQATT and CDR2 SNEGSKA (reference sequence). CDR3 region: CSASRTQSSYNEQFF. In DNA, the CDR3 is TGTAGTGCTTCCCGGACTCAGAGCTCCTACAATGAGCAGTTCTTC.

The gene calls are TRBV10-3 and TRBJ2-2; weak D call: TRBD1 (6 bases). Germline loops: CDR1 ENHRY, CDR2 SYGVKD. V lost 0 bases, J lost 0 bases, and 11 bases lay in between. This CDR3 is 17 amino acids long. The CDR3 bases are TGTGCCATCAGTGAGTCTCAGGGGCACGCGAACACCGGGGAGCTGTTTTTT. Translation: CAISESQGHANTGELFF.

The J gene is TRBJ2-1, the V gene TRBV10-2, with 11 bases matching TRBD2. This CDR3 is built from 14 residues. CDR1 and CDR2 (germline): WSHSY, SAAADI. V was pared by 6 bases and J by 8 bases, with 6 bases of the junction left unmatched. The CDR3 coding sequence is TGCGCCAGCAGGCCTAGCGGGGGGTTCGATGAGCAGTTCTTC. Its translation: CASRPSGGFDEQFF.

This sequence joins TRBV7-9 and TRBJ1-5, with D possibly being TRBD1 (6 bases). This CDR3 is built from 18 residues. Per the germline V gene, CDR1 is SEHNR and CDR2 is FQNEAQ (reference sequence). Trimming left V 4 bases short and J 4 bases short, with 23 bases between. The CDR3 loop reads CASSSEPQGMLGNQPQHF. The CDR3 nucleotides read TGTGCCAGCAGCTCAGAACCGCAGGGGATGTTGGGGAATCAGCCCCAGCATTTT.

This clonotype was counted at least ten times. This sequence joins TRBV7-6 and TRBJ2-1; 10 nucleotides match TRBD2. V was pared by 4 bases and J by 6 bases, with 21 bases of the junction left unmatched. The germline V gene encodes CDR1 SGHVS and CDR2 FNYEAQ. The CDR3 is 20 amino acids. CDR3 in amino acids: CASSSIRAVAGGRGFNEQFF. The CDR3 DNA sequence: TGTGCCAGCAGCTCGATTAGGGCCGTAGCGGGGGGCCGGGGATTCAATGAGCAGTTCTTC.

This clonotype has ten or more counts. The chain recombines TRBV7-2 with TRBJ2-5; TRBD2 agrees at 10 bases. CDR1 is SGHTA, CDR2 FQGNSA, per germline. CDR3 length equals 15 residues. Trimming took 11 bases from V and 5 from J; bases not matched to a gene: 14. The CDR3 nucleotides are TGTGCCGGGAGTAGCGGGAGGCGCCTAGTGGAGACCCAGTACTTC. This gives the protein CAGSSGRRLVETQYF.

V is TRBV7-9 and J is TRBJ1-1, with TRBD1 identical over 10 bases. The V gene's germline CDR1 is SEHNR and CDR2 FQNEAQ (reference sequence). After removal of 4 bases from V and 1 base from J, the junction contained 9 bases not matched to a gene. The CDR3 extends over 17 amino acids. For the CDR3, the DNA is TGTGCCAGCAGCTCGACAGGGGGCGAGGGAAGGAACACTGAAGCTTTCTTT. This gives the protein CASSSTGGEGRNTEAFF.

Many counts were recorded for this clonotype. The chain employs TRBV7-2 and TRBJ1-1, with a tentative D call TRBD1 (5 bases). CDR1 and CDR2 from the germline V gene are SGHTA and FQGNSA. V was pared by 4 bases and J by 7 bases, with 13 bases between. The CDR3 is made up of 13 amino acids. The DNA for the CDR3 is TGTGCCAGCAGCTGGGGGGGACGGATTGAAGCTTTCTTT. It translates to CASSWGGRIEAFF.

The chain recombines TRBV7-9 with TRBJ1-1, with D perhaps matching TRBD1 (5 bases). CDR1 and CDR2 (germline): SEHNR, FQNEAQ (reference sequence). V was shortened by 6 bases and J by 1 base, with 18 bases between the two germline ends. CDR3 length: 16 amino acids. CDR3 coding DNA: TGTGCCAGCAGGTTACCAAGAGGGGAAGCGAACACTGAAGCTTTCTTT. Amino acids: CASRLPRGEANTEAFF.

This clonotype was picked up a small number of times. The chain employs TRBV7-6 and TRBJ2-3; 9 positions match TRBD2. There are 16 residues in the CDR3. The V gene's germline CDR1 is SGHVS and CDR2 FNYEAQ. V was clipped by 1 base and J by 1 base; unmatched bases: 3. The DNA of the CDR3 is TGTGCCAGCAGCTTAGGAGCTAGCGGGGGCACAGATACGCAGTATTTT. Translating it yields CASSLGASGGTDTQYF. The full variable domain, in which reference TRBV7-6 and TRBJ2-3 provide the parts outside the CDR3, is GAGVSQSPRYKVTKRGQDVALRCDPISGHVSLYWYRQALGQGPEFLTYFNYEAQQDKSGLPNDRFSAERPEGSISTLTIQRTEQRDSAMYRCASSLGASGGTDTQYFGPGTRLTVL.

This chain joins TRBV3-1 and TRBJ2-5; 7 nucleotides line up with TRBD2. The CDR3 is made up of 14 amino acids. Trimming at V came to 6 bases and at J to 5 bases, leaving 9 bases not matched to a gene. Germline CDR1 reads LGHDT; CDR2 reads YNNKEL (reference sequence). The CDR3 DNA reads as TGTGCCAGCAGGAAAGCGGTCGGGGGGGAGACCCAGTACTTC. This sequence encodes CASRKAVGGETQYF.

The rearrangement uses TRBV12-5 and TRBJ1-2, with 7 positions matching TRBD1. After removal of 1 base from V and 1 base from J, the junction contained 6 bases not matched to a gene. CDR3 length: 16 residues. Germline-derived CDR1 and CDR2 are LGHNT and FRNRAP. The CDR3 coding sequence is TGTGCTAGTGGTTTGGGCCATAGGGACAGTAACTATGGCTACACCTTC. Encoded protein: CASGLGHRDSNYGYTF.

The chain recombines TRBV10-3 with TRBJ2-3, with TRBD2 matching over 11 bases. The CDR3 runs to 16 residues. Germline-derived CDR1 and CDR2 are ENHRY and SYGVKD. J was trimmed by 3 bases and V by 4 bases; bases with no gene match: 6. Here the CDR3 reads CAISAPTSGVTDTQYF. In DNA form, the CDR3 reads TGTGCCATCAGTGCACCGACTAGCGGGGTAACAGATACGCAGTATTTT.

A few counts support this clonotype. The chain couples TRBV4-1 to TRBJ2-5; D gene ambiguous. This CDR3 region has 15 residues. The ends were cut back, 2 bases at V and 2 bases at J, with 12 bases in the middle. Germline V gene lookup returns CDR1 MGHRA and CDR2 YSYEKL. The CDR3 sequence is CASSQLWQAQETQYF. In nucleotides, the CDR3 is TGCGCCAGCAGCCAACTTTGGCAGGCACAAGAGACCCAGTACTTC.